The 8 T cell receptor beta chains given below trace back to one sample, sequenced in a study of cytomegalovirus exposure and HLA in healthy donors. Amplification used 60 Vbeta primers and 13 Jbeta primers. Data came from immunoSEQ multiplex PCR; TCRdb stores just in-frame clones and leaves some out. The repertoire holds under 200,000 clones, approximately 82% seen once, with just under 5% in the top ten. The sample comprised PBMCs. All receptors derive from a male donor in good health and CMV-seronegative.

The chain is built from TRBV5-8 and TRBJ1-5; tentative D call: TRBD1 (5 bases). V was clipped by 4 bases and J by 7 bases, with 15 bases between them. Germline V gene sequence: CDR1 SGHTS, CDR2 YDEGEE. CDR3 length equals 14 residues. The CDR3 coding sequence is TGTGCCAGCAGCGCGGTGCGGGACCGGCAGCCCCAGCATTTT. This translates into CASSAVRDRQPQHF.

V is TRBV6-1 and J is TRBJ2-5; no clear D. The J call is in doubt because the DNA end fits TRBJ2-7 better. Looked up from germline, CDR1 is MNHNS and CDR2 is SASEGT. The CDR3 has 11 residues. The DNA of the CDR3 is TGTGCCAGCGACGGGTACTACGAGCAGTACTTC. Translated, it gives CASDGYYEQYF.

The genes are TRBV7-2 and TRBJ2-7; D is possibly TRBD1 (7 bases). V was clipped by 4 bases and J by 3 bases, with 16 bases between them. CDR3 length: 15 residues. CDR1 is SGHTA, CDR2 FQGNSA, per germline. The DNA of the CDR3 is TGTGCCAGCAGCTCCCTGCAGGGGGGATTCTACGAGCAGTACTTC. This sequence encodes CASSSLQGGFYEQYF.

The chain joins TRBV6-5 to TRBJ2-1; 10 positions match TRBD1. The CDR3 sequence is 15 residues long. V was pared by 4 bases and J by 3 bases, with 3 bases of the junction left unmatched. CDR1 MNHEY and CDR2 SVGAGI come from the germline V gene. The CDR3 nucleotides are TGTGCCAGCAGTTTAAGGGACAGGGGCTACAATGAGCAGTTCTTC. It encodes CASSLRDRGYNEQFF.

The chain uses TRBV7-9 and TRBJ1-2; TRBD1 aligns across 7 bases. V was pared by 0 bases and J by 8 bases, with 6 bases of the junction left unmatched. Germline V lookup: CDR1 SEHNR, CDR2 FQNEAQ (reference sequence). The CDR3 sequence is 14 residues long. In nucleotides, the CDR3 is TGTGCCAGCAGCTTAGCCGGGACAGTTCGAGGCTACACCTTC. It encodes CASSLAGTVRGYTF.

The chain links TRBV29-1 to TRBJ2-1; 11 bases match TRBD2. CDR1 and CDR2 (germline): SQVTM, ANQGSEA. V shed 7 bases, J shed 7 bases, and the junction held 3 bases outside the gene matches. This CDR3 region has 12 residues. The CDR3 sequence: CSAGTSGNEQFF. The DNA of the CDR3 is TGCAGCGCTGGGACTAGCGGAAATGAGCAGTTCTTC.

CDR3: CASGWTSGGSTDTQYF. As DNA, the CDR3 is TGCGCCAGCGGATGGACTAGCGGGGGTAGCACAGATACGCAGTATTTT. J is TRBJ2-3 and V is TRBV5-1, with 13 bases that match TRBD2. The CDR3 length is 16 residues. V lost 7 bases, J lost 0 bases, and 5 bases stayed unmatched. CDR1 and CDR2 from the germline V gene are SGHRS and YFSETQ.

The table lists this clone with a count of one. The chain carries TRBV4-3 and TRBJ2-3; D may be TRBD2 (6 bases). Trimming left V 3 bases short and J 5 bases short, with 15 bases between. Germline V gives CDR1 LGHNA, CDR2 YSLEER. The CDR3 loop spans 15 amino acids. The CDR3 loop reads CASSQGTSYGDTQYF. CDR3 DNA sequence: TGCGCCAGCAGCCAGGGGACTTCCTACGGAGATACGCAGTATTTT.